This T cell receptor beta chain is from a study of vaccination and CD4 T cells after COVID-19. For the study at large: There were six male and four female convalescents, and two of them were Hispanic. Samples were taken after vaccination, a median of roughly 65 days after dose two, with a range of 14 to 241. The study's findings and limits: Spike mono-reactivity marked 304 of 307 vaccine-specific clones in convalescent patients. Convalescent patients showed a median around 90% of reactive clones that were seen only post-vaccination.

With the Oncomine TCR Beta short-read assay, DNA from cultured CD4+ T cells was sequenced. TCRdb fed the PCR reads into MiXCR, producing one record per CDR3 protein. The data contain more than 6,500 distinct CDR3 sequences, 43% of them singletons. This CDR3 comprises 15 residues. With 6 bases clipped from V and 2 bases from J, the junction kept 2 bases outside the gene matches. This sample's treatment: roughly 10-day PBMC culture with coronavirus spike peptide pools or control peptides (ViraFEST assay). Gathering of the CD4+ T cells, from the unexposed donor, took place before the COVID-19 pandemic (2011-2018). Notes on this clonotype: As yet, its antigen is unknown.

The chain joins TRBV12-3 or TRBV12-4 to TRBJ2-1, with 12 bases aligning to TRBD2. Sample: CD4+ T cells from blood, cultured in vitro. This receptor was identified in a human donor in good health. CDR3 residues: CASSPSGGAYNEQFF. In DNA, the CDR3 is TGTGCCAGCAGCCCTAGCGGGGGGGCCTACAATGAGCAGTTCTTC.